The source of this T cell receptor (beta chain) is a study of blood T cell repertoires in COVID-19. Study background: T cells, B-cell-depleted T cells, or PBMCs supplied cDNA or gDNA.

Repertoires were generated with immunoSEQ multiplex PCR, while TCRdb's copy carries only in-frame clones and drops some. This table holds fewer than 30,000 clones, 80% to 90% found once. V lost 1 base to trimming and J lost 0 bases, with 10 bases between them. The CDR3 covers 15 residues. Germline assignment: CDR1 SGHRS and CDR2 YFSETQ. The source of this sequence is a man between 60 and 70 years old with acute or convalescent COVID-19. J is TRBJ1-1 and V is TRBV5-1; D is unresolved. The sequencing input was peripheral blood. The CDR3 DNA reads as TGCGCCAGCAGCTTGTTGGGAGGAATGAACACTGAAGCTTTCTTT. Translated: CASSLLGGMNTEAFF.